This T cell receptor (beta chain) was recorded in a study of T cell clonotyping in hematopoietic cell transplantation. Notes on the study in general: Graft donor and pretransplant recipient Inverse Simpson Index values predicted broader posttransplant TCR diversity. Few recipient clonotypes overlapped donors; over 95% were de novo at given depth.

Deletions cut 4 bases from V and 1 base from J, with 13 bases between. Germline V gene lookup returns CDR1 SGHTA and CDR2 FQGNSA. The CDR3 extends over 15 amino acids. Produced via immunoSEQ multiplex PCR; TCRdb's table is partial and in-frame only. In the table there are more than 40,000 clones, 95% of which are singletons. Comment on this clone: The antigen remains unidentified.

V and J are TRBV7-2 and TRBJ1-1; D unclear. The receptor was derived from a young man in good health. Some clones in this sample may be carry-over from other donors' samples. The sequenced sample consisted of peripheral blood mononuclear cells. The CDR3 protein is CASSSKVGPNTEAFF. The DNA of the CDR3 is TGTGCCAGCAGCTCCAAGGTCGGGCCGAACACTGAAGCTTTCTTT.